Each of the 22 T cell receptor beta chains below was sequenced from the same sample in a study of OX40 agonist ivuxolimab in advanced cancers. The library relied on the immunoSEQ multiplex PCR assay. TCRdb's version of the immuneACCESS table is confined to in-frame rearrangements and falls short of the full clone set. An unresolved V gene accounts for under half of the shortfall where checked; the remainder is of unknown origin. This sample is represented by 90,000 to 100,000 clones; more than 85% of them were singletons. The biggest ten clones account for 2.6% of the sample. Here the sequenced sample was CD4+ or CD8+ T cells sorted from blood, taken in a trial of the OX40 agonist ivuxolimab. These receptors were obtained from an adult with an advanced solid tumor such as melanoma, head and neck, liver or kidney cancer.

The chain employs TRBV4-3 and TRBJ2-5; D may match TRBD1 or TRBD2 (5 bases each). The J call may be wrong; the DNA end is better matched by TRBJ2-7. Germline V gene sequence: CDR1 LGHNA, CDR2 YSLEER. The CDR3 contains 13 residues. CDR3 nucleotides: TGCGCCAGCAGCCAGGGACCTGGCTACGAGCAGTACTTC. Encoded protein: CASSQGPGYEQYF.

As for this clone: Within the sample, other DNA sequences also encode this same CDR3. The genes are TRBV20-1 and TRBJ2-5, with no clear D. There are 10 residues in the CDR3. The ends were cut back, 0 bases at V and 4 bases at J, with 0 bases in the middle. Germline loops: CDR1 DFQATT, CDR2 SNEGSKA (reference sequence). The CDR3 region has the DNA TGCAGTGCTAGAGAAGAGACCCAGTACTTC. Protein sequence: CSAREETQYF.

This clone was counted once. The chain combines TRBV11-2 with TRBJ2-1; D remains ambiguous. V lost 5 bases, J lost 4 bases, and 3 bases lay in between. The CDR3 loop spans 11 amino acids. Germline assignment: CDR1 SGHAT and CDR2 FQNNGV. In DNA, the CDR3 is TGTGCCAGCAGCACTTACAATGAGCAGTTCTTC. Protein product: CASSTYNEQFF. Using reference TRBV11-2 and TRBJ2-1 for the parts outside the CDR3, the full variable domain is EAGVAQSPRYKIIEKRQSVAFWCNPISGHATLYWYQQILGQGPKLLIQFQNNGVVDDSQLPKDRFSAERLKGVDSTLKIQPAKLEDSAVYLCASSTYNEQFFGPGTRLTVL.

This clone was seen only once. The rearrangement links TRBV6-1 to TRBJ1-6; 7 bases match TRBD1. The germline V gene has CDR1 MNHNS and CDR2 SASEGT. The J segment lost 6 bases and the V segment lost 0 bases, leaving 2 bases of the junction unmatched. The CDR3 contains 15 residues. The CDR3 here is CASSEADRANSPLHF. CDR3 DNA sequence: TGTGCCAGCAGTGAAGCTGACAGGGCTAATTCACCCCTCCACTTT.

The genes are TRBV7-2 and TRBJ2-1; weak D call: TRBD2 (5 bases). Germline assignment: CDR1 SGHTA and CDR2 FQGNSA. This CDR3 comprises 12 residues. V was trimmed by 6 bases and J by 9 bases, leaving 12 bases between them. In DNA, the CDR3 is TGTGCCAGCAGGTTTTCGGGATCTGAGCAGTTCTTC. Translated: CASRFSGSEQFF.

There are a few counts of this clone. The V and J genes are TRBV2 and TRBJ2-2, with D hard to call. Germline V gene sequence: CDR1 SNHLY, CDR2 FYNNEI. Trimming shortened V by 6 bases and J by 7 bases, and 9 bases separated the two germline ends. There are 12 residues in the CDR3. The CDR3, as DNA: TGTGCCAGCAGGGGCGATGGCGGGGAGCTGTTTTTT. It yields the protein CASRGDGGELFF.

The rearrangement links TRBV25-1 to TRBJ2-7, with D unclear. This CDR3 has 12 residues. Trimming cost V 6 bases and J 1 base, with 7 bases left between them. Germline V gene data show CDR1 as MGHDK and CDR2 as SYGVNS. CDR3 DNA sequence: TGTGCCAGCAGAGGGAATTCCTACGAGCAGTACTTC. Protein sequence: CASRGNSYEQYF.

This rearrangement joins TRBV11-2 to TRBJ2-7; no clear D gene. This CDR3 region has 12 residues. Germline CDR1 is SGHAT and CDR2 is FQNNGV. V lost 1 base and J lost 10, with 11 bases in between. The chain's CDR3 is CASSLARHSQYF. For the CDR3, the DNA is TGTGCCAGCAGCTTAGCCCGACACTCTCAGTACTTC.

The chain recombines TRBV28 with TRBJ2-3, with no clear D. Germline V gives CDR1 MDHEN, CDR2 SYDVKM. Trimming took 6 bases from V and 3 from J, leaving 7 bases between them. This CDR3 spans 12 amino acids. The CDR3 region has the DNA TGTGCCAGCAGCGCTGAGACAGATACGCAGTATTTT. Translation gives CASSAETDTQYF.

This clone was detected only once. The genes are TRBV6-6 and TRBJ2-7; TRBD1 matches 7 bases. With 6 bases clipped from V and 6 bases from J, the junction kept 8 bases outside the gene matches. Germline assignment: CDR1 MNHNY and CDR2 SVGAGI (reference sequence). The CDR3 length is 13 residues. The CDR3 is CASRGTARVEQYF. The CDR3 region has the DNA TGTGCCAGCAGAGGGACAGCTCGGGTCGAGCAGTACTTC.

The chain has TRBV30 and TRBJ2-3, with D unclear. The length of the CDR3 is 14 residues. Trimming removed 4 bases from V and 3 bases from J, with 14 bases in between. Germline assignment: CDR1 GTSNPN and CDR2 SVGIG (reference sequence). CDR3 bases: TGTGCCTGGACTACTTGGTGGTATACAGATACGCAGTATTTT. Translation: CAWTTWWYTDTQYF.

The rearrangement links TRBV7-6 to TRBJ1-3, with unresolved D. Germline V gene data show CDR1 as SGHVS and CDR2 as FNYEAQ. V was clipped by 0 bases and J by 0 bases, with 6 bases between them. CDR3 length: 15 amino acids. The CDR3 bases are TGTGCCAGCAGCTTAGCTCCAAGCTCTGGAAACACCATATATTTT. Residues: CASSLAPSSGNTIYF.

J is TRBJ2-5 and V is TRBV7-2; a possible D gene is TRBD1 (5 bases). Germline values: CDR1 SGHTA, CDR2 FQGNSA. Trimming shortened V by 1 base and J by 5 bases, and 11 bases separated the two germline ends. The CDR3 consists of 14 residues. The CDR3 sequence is CASSLGGVSETQYF. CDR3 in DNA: TGTGCCAGCAGCTTAGGGGGCGTATCGGAGACCCAGTACTTC.

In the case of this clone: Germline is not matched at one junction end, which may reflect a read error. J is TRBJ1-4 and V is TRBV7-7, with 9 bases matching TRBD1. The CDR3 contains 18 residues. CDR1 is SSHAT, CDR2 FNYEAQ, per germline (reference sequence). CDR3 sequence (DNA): TGTGCTAGCAGCTTCCACAGGGGGCAAAGAGCGGGGAGTGAAAAACTGTTTTTT. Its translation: CASSFHRGQRAGSEKLFF.

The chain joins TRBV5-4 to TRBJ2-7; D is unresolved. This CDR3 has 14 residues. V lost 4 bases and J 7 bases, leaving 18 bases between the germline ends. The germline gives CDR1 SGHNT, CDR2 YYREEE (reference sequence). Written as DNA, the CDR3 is TGTGCCAGCAGCCTAGGTCAAACCAAAGGGGAGCAGTACTTC. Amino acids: CASSLGQTKGEQYF.

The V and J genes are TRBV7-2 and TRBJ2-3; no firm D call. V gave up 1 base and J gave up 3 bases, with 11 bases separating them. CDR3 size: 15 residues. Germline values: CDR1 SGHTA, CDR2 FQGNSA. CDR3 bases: TGTGCCAGCAGCTTAGAGCAGGTTACGACAGATACGCAGTATTTT. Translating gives CASSLEQVTTDTQYF. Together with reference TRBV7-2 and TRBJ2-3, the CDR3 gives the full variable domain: GAGVSQSPSNKVTEKGKDVELRCDPISGHTALYWYRQSLGQGLEFLIYFQGNSAPDKSGLPSDRFSAERTGGSVSTLTIQRTQQEDSAVYLCASSLEQVTTDTQYFGPGTRLTVL.

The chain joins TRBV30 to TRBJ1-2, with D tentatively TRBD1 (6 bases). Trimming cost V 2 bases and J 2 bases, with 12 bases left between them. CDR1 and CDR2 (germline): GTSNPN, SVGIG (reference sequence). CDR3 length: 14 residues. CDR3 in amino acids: CAWSSETGNYGYTF. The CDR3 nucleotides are TGTGCCTGGAGTTCTGAGACAGGCAACTATGGCTACACCTTC.

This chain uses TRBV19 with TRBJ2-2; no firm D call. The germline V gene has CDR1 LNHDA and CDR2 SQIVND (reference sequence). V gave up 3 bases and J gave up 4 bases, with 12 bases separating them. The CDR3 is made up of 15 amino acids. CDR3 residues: CASSIMGIGTGELFF. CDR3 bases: TGTGCCAGTAGTATTATGGGGATTGGCACCGGGGAGCTGTTTTTT.

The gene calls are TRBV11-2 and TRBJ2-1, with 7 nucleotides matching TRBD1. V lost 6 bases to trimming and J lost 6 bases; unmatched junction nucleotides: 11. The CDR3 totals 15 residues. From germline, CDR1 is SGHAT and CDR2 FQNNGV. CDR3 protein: CASSSGTVRSNEQFF. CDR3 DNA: TGTGCCAGCAGTTCCGGGACAGTCAGATCCAATGAGCAGTTCTTC.

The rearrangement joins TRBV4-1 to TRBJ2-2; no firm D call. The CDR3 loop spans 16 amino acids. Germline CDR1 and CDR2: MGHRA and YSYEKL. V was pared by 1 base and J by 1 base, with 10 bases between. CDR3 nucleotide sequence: TGCGCCAGCAGCCAAGGGCCAGCCCTGAACACCGGGGAGCTGTTTTTT. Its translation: CASSQGPALNTGELFF.

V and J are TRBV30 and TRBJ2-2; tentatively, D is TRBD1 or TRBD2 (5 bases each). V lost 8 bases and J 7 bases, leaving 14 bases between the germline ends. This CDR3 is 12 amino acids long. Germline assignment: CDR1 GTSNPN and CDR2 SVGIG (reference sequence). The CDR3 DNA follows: TGTGCCGGGACGTCGGTTGACGGGGAGCTGTTTTTT. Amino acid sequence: CAGTSVDGELFF.

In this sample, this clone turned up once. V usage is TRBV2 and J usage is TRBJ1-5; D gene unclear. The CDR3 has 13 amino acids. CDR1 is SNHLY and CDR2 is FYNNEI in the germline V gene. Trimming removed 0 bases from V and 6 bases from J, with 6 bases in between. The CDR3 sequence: CASSEALSQPQHF. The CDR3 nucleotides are TGTGCCAGCAGTGAAGCGCTAAGTCAGCCCCAGCATTTT.